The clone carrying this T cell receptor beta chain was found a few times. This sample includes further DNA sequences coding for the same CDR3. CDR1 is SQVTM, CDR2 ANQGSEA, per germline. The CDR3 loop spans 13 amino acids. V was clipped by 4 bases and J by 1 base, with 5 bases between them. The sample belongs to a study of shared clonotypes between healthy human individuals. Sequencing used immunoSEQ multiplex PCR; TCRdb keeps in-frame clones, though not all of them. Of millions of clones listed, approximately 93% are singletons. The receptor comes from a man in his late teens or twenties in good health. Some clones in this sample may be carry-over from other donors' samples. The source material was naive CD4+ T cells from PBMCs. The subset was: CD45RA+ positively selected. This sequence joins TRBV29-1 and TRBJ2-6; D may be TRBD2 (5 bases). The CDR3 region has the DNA TGCAGCGTTGCGGGGTCTGGGGCCAACGTCCTGACTTTC. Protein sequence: CSVAGSGANVLTF.